This is a list of T cell receptor beta chains from one sample in a study of T cell responses to AZD1222 COVID-19 vaccine. Only in-frame clones appear in the TCRdb table, and some are missing; sequencing was by immunoSEQ multiplex PCR. The top ten hold 2% to 3% of the sample, which has 100,000 or so clones, approximately 90% seen once. The material was peripheral blood, obtained on day 0 of AZD1222 vaccination. All receptors derive from an adult in good health. Each CDR3 is given with its conserved first and last residue. The D gene is left open where the match is weak. Clone sizes are given selectively: once, few, many, or a class where the clone is expanded.

clone_size	d_call	v_call	j_call	cdr3_nt	cdr3_aa
-	-	TRBV9	TRBJ1-1	TGTGCCAGCAGCGTAGAGGCGAACACTGAAGCTTTCTTT	CASSVEANTEAFF
-	-	TRBV2	TRBJ2-6	TGTGCCAGCAGGGACAACTCTGGGGCCAACGTCCTGACTTTC	CASRDNSGANVLTF
-	-	TRBV9	TRBJ1-1	TGTGCCAGCAGCGTAGCTCCGACGAACACTGAAGCTTTCTTT	CASSVAPTNTEAFF
-	TRBD1	TRBV25-1	TRBJ1-2	TGTGCCAGCAGTGAGGCCGGGACAGGGATATATGGCTACACCTTC	CASSEAGTGIYGYTF
-	-	TRBV19	TRBJ1-3	TGTGCCGCAGGAAAGGGGGGCTCTGGAAACACCATATATTTT	CAAGKGGSGNTIYF
-	-	TRBV28	TRBJ2-6	TGTGCCAGCAGTTTTGGGTCCTCTGGGGCCAACGTCCTGACTTTC	CASSFGSSGANVLTF
-	-	TRBV7-2	TRBJ1-1	TGTGCCAGCAGCTTAGCGTGGGACGGGACTGAAGCTTTCTTT	CASSLAWDGTEAFF
-	-	TRBV6-5	TRBJ1-4	TGTGCCAGCAGTTACGGTAGACAGCTGTTTTTT	CASSYGRQLFF
-	-	TRBV28	TRBJ1-3	TGTGCCAGCAGTGCCGCACAGGGAGCTGGAAACACCATATATTTT	CASSAAQGAGNTIYF
-	-	TRBV19	TRBJ2-1	TGTGCCAGTATCGGGAGCTCCTACAATGAGCAGTTCTTC	CASIGSSYNEQFF
-	TRBD2	TRBV9	TRBJ2-1	TGTGCCAGCAGCGTTTGGCGGGGGGCGGATGAGCAGTTCTTC	CASSVWRGADEQFF
-	-	TRBV28	TRBJ2-5	TGTGCCAGCAGTTTCTTTTCTGGCGGTCGGGAGACCCAGTACTTC	CASSFFSGGRETQYF
-	TRBD1	TRBV3-1/TRBV3-2	TRBJ1-6	TGTGCCAGCAGCCAAAACCCCGCCGGGACAGGGGGATATTCACCCCTCCACTTT	CASSQNPAGTGGYSPLHF
-	-	TRBV7-8	TRBJ1-1	TGTGCCAGCAGTCAAGGGACCGCCAACACTGAAGCTTTCTTT	CASSQGTANTEAFF
-	TRBD1	TRBV4-1	TRBJ2-2	TGCGCCAGCAGCCCCGGACAGGCCCACATGGAGTTTTCCACCGGGGAGCTGTTTTTT	CASSPGQAHMEFSTGELFF
once	-	TRBV20-1	TRBJ2-1	TGCAGTGTTTCCAGGGTGGCTGAGCAGTTCTTC	CSVSRVAEQFF
-	-	TRBV19	TRBJ2-3	TGTGCCAGTAGTGGTGCCAATAACCCAGATACGCAGTATTTT	CASSGANNPDTQYF
-	-	TRBV12-5	TRBJ2-5	TGTGCTAGTGGTTTGGCGCTAGGGGGGCCCTTCCAAGAGACCCAGTACTTC	CASGLALGGPFQETQYF
once	TRBD1	TRBV6-5	TRBJ2-5	TGTGCCAGCAGTCACAGGGGGCAAGAGACCCAGTACTTC	CASSHRGQETQYF
-	-	TRBV6-4	TRBJ2-1	TGTGCCAGCAGTGACTCGAATTCGGGGGAGGCGTTCTTC	CASSDSNSGEAFF
-	-	TRBV4-3	TRBJ2-5	TGCGCCAGCAGCTCCGGCACTGCGGGGGCACGTCAAGAGACCCAGTACTTC	CASSSGTAGARQETQYF
few	TRBD1	TRBV7-9	TRBJ1-1	TGTGCCAGCAGCACTGGGACAGGGGGGACTGAAGCTTTCTTT	CASSTGTGGTEAFF
-	-	TRBV12-3/TRBV12-4	TRBJ1-5	TGTGCCAGCAGCCGAACGACTGGACAGCCCCAGCATTTT	CASSRTTGQPQHF
few	TRBD1	TRBV5-1	TRBJ2-7	TGCGCCAGCAGCTTGGCAAAGGGGACAGGGAGGGACGAGCAGTACTTC	CASSLAKGTGRDEQYF
-	-	TRBV12-3/TRBV12-4	TRBJ2-3	TGTGCCAGCAGTTTATTCCAGGGAGATACGCAGTATTTT	CASSLFQGDTQYF
-	-	TRBV23-1	TRBJ2-7	TGCGCCAGCAGTCAATCACACACCTCGGTCTACGAGCAGTACTTC	CASSQSHTSVYEQYF
-	-	TRBV7-8	TRBJ2-5	TGTGCCAGCAGCATAGGGTTGCTTGAGACCCAGTACTTC	CASSIGLLETQYF
-	TRBD2	TRBV11-3	TRBJ2-1	TGTGCCAGCAGATCTAGGCCTAGCGGGGGAGCCAATGAGCAGTTCTTC	CASRSRPSGGANEQFF
-	TRBD1	TRBV5-1	TRBJ1-6	TGCGCCAGCAGCTCAGGACAGGGGGCGGAATCACCCCTCCACTTT	CASSSGQGAESPLHF
-	-	TRBV27	TRBJ1-5	TGTGCAGCTGGGGTGGGCAATCAGCCCCAGCATTTT	CAAGVGNQPQHF
-	-	TRBV10-3	TRBJ1-5	TGTGCCATCAGTGAGTATAGGGGTGCGAGCAATCAGCCCCAGCATTTT	CAISEYRGASNQPQHF
-	TRBD1	TRBV29-1	TRBJ2-2	TGCAGCGTTCCGGGACAGGGGGCATCCGGGGAGCTGTTTTTT	CSVPGQGASGELFF
-	-	TRBV11-3	TRBJ1-1	TGTGCCAGCAGCTTCACTCAGGGGCTCACTGAAGCTTTCTTT	CASSFTQGLTEAFF
-	-	TRBV19	TRBJ1-2	TGTGCCAGTAGTGGAGACAGAAACTATGGCTACACCTTC	CASSGDRNYGYTF
once	TRBD2	TRBV15	TRBJ2-7	TGTGCCACCAGCAGTTCGGGAGTAGCGGGGGGTCTCTACGAGCAGTACTTC	CATSSSGVAGGLYEQYF
-	-	TRBV12-3/TRBV12-4	TRBJ2-1	TGTGCCAGCACCCCTTTTGGGTACAATGAGCAGTTCTTC	CASTPFGYNEQFF
-	-	TRBV6-5	TRBJ1-2	TGTGCCAGCAGTCCCGGGACAACCAGGGGTGGTGGCTACACCTTC	CASSPGTTRGGGYTF
-	-	TRBV10-3	TRBJ1-2	TGTGCCATCAGTGACCAGGGTTCTGATGGCTACACCTTC	CAISDQGSDGYTF
-	TRBD1	TRBV3-1/TRBV3-2	TRBJ1-4	TGTGCCAGCAGTCCCCGGACAGGGGGAAATGAAAAACTGTTTTTT	CASSPRTGGNEKLFF
-	-	TRBV25-1	TRBJ2-1	TGTGCCAGCTCAGCTGGGACTTACAATGAGCAGTTCTTC	CASSAGTYNEQFF
-	TRBD1	TRBV7-9	TRBJ2-7	TGTGCCACCGGACAGGGGGCCTGGGGCGGGCAGTACTTC	CATGQGAWGGQYF
-	TRBD1	TRBV4-2	TRBJ1-3	TGTGCCAGCAGCCAAGACAAGGGACAGGGGGGAAACACCATATATTTT	CASSQDKGQGGNTIYF
-	-	TRBV11-2	TRBJ1-1	TGTGCCAGCAGCTTAGTAGTGGGGACTGAAGCTTTCTTT	CASSLVVGTEAFF
-	TRBD1	TRBV9	TRBJ2-5	TGTGCCAGCAGCGCCGTGGGGACAGGGGTAGAGACCCAGTACTTC	CASSAVGTGVETQYF
-	-	TRBV10-1	TRBJ1-5	TGCGCCAGCAGTGAGTCGACTCTGAGACACAATAGCAATCAGCCCCAGCATTTT	CASSESTLRHNSNQPQHF
-	-	TRBV11-2	TRBJ2-7	TGTGCCAGCAGCTTGGACAGAACCTCCGAGCAGTACTTC	CASSLDRTSEQYF
-	TRBD2	TRBV5-1	TRBJ2-1	TGCGCCAGCAGCTTGACTTTGCGGGAGGCCTACAATGAGCAGTTCTTC	CASSLTLREAYNEQFF
-	-	TRBV10-3	TRBJ1-3	TGTGCCATCAGTGAGGCTGGAAACACCATATATTTT	CAISEAGNTIYF
-	-	TRBV5-5	TRBJ1-1	TGTGCCAGCAGCTTGGAAACTTGGAACACTGAAGCTTTCTTT	CASSLETWNTEAFF
-	-	TRBV7-2	TRBJ2-2	TGTGCCAGCAGCCCCCGGAGAAACACCGGGGAGCTGTTTTTT	CASSPRRNTGELFF
-	TRBD2	TRBV7-2	TRBJ2-1	TGTGCCAGCAGCAATAGCGGGAGAAGCAATGAGCAGTTCTTC	CASSNSGRSNEQFF
-	TRBD2	TRBV2	TRBJ2-5	TGTGCCAGCAGTGAAGCCACGTTAGGAGCGGGAGGAGAGACCCAGTACTTC	CASSEATLGAGGETQYF
-	-	TRBV5-1	TRBJ1-1	TGCGCCAGCAGCTTGGCGTTTCGTGGGGGCGGGATTCGCACTGAAGCTTTCTTT	CASSLAFRGGGIRTEAFF
-	-	TRBV6-5	TRBJ1-1	TGTGCCAGCAGTTACTTAGGAGCCACTGAAGCTTTCTTT	CASSYLGATEAFF
-	-	TRBV20-1	TRBJ2-7	TGCAGTGCTAGGGCTCCGGACGAGCAGTACTTC	CSARAPDEQYF
-	-	TRBV10-3	TRBJ1-4	TGTGCCATCAGTGGGGAGTTTAATGAAAAACTGTTTTTT	CAISGEFNEKLFF
-	-	TRBV7-9	TRBJ1-6	TGTGCCAGCAGCTTAGGGGGCGCGGGTGTTTCCTATAATTCACCCCTCCACTTT	CASSLGGAGVSYNSPLHF